What follows describes a single T cell receptor beta chain. In the original processing: Reference gene primer amplification gave estimated nucleated cell counts. The data were produced by immunoSEQ multiplex PCR, yet TCRdb's version contains in-frame clones alone and is incomplete. V and J calls and clone size are as listed in that table; D and trimming were resolved from the DNA. The data hold hundreds of thousands of clones, with 89% observed a single time. This sample was included in a study of blood T cell repertoires in COVID-19. Study-level background: Italy, Spain and the United States were the sources of the convalescent and acute COVID-19 samples. T cells, B-cell-depleted T cells, or PBMCs provided the cDNA or gDNA that served as material.

CDR1 is LGHNT, CDR2 FRNRAP, per germline. The CDR3 totals 16 residues. V shed 5 bases and J 4 bases; nucleotides not matched to a gene: 10. The TCR originated in a man aged 55 to 70 who had recovered from COVID-19. The sample comprised peripheral blood. This chain connects TRBV12-5 to TRBJ2-1; TRBD1 aligns across 8 bases. In nucleotides, the CDR3 is TGTGCTAGTGGTACCTCCGGCAGGGGGCTGTACAATGAGCAGTTCTTC. This gives the protein CASGTSGRGLYNEQFF.